This T cell receptor (beta chain) stems from a study of neoadjuvant anti-PD-1 for oral cavity cancer. Time point meaning: after neoadjuvant nivolumab, at surgical resection. Patients were newly diagnosed with stage II-IVA oral cavity squamous cell carcinoma without prior systemic or radiation treatment. The patients had HPV-negative, locally advanced oral cavity squamous cell carcinoma. In its sample, this clone was seen a few times. The repertoire was sequenced with immunoSEQ multiplex PCR; TCRdb's copy has only in-frame clones and lacks some. The sample has 14,000 to 15,000 clones, around 34% seen once. This TCR was sampled from a person aged 35 to 85 with oral cavity squamous cell carcinoma. The material sequenced was tumor tissue, taken after nivolumab (anti-PD-1) treatment.

Here the CDR3 DNA reads TGCGCCAGCAGCTTGAGAGCGGGGGGGCTAGAGACCCAGTACTTC. Encoded protein: CASSLRAGGLETQYF. The chain links TRBV5-1 to TRBJ2-5; 10 nucleotides align to TRBD2. After removal of 1 base from V and 4 bases from J, the junction contained 4 bases not matched to a gene. Germline values: CDR1 SGHRS, CDR2 YFSETQ. The CDR3 loop spans 15 amino acids.